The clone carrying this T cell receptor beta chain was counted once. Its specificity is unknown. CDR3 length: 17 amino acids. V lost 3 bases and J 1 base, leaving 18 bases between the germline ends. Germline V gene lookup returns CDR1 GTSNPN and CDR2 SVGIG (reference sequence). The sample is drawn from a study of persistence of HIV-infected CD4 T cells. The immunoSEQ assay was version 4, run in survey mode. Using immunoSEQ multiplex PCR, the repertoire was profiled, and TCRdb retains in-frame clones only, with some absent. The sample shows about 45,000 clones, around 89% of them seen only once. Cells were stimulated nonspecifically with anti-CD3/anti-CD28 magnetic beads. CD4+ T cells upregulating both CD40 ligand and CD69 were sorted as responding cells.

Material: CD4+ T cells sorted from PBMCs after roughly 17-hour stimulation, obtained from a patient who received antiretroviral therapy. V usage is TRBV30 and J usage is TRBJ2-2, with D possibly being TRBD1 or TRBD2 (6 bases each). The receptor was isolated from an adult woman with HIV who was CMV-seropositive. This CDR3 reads CAWRGLGGPLNTGELFF. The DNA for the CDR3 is TGTGCCTGGAGAGGGCTTGGGGGGCCTTTGAACACCGGGGAGCTGTTTTTT.